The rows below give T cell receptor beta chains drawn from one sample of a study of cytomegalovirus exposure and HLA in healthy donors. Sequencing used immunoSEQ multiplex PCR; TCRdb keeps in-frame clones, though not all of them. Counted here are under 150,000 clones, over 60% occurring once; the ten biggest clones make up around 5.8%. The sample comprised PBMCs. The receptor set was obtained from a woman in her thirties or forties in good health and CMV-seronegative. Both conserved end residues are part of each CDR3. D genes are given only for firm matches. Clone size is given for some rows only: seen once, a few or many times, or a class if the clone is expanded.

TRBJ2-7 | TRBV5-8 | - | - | TGTGCCAGCAGCTTTGTGCCTACCTACGAGCAGTACTTC | CASSFVPTYEQYF
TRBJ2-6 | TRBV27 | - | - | TGTGCCAGCAGCGGCTGGGGGGCTGGGGCCAACGTCCTGACTTTC | CASSGWGAGANVLTF
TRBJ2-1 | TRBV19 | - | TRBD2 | TGTGCCAGTAGTACTCATTGGGCTAGCGGGGACCCCTTGTACAATGAGCAGTTCTTC | CASSTHWASGDPLYNEQFF
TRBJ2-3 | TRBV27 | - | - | TGTGCCAGCACCCCAAGACAGTCCGGCACAGATACGCAGTATTTT | CASTPRQSGTDTQYF
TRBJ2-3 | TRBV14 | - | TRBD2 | TGTGCCAGCAGCCAAGGAACAGCGGGAGCAGATACGCAGTATTTT | CASSQGTAGADTQYF
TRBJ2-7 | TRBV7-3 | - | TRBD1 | TGTGCCAGCAGTACCGGGACAGGGGCCGAGCAGTACTTC | CASSTGTGAEQYF
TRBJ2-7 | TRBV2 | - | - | TGTGCCAGCAGTCTTGGCGGCTACGAGCAGTACTTC | CASSLGGYEQYF
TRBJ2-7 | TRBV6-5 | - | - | TGTGCCAGCAGTTACACCAGGGCAAGGCCTATCTACGAGCAGTACTTC | CASSYTRARPIYEQYF
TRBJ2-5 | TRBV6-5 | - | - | TGTGCCAGCAGGTTGAACCAGGCGTTTCAAGAGACCCAGTACTTC | CASRLNQAFQETQYF
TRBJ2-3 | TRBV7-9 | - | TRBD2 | TGTGCCAGCAGCTTAACGGGAGGAGGTGGAGATACGCAGTATTTT | CASSLTGGGGDTQYF
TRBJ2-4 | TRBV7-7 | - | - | TGTGCTAGCAGCTTAAAACAGGTAAAGTACTTC | CASSLKQVKYF
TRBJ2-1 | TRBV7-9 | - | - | TGTTCCAGCAGGTCCCCCGGACTCCCAGATGAGCAGTTCTTC | CSSRSPGLPDEQFF
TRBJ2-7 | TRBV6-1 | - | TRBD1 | TGTGCCAGCAGTGATCAACCGGGACAGGGGGCCGAGCAGTACTTC | CASSDQPGQGAEQYF
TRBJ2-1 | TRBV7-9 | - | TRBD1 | TGTGCCAGCAGCAACACCGGGACAGGTATCAATGAGCAGTTCTTC | CASSNTGTGINEQFF
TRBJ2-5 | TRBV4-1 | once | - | TGCGCCAGCAGCCAAAGAGCCGGGGCCCTAGCGGAGACCCAGTACTTC | CASSQRAGALAETQYF
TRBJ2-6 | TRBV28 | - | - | TGTGCCAGCAGTTTTGGGTACTCTGGGGCCAACGGCCTGACTTTC | CASSFGYSGANGLTF
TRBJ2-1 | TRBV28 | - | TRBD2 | TGTGCCAGCAGGATCGGACTAGCGGCAAACAATGAGCAGTTCTTC | CASRIGLAANNEQFF
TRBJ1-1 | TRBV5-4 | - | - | TGTGCCAGCAGCTTGGTGGACAGTTTTGAAGCTTTCTTT | CASSLVDSFEAFF
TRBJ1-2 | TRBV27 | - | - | TGTGCCAGCCTCTATAGACAGAGAGCTTATGGCTACACCTTC | CASLYRQRAYGYTF
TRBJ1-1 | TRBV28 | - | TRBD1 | TGTGCCAGCAGTTTATACTCAGGGGGCAGGGCAAGAGCTTTCTTT | CASSLYSGGRARAFF
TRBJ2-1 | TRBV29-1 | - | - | TGCAGCGTTGAGGGGTGGGGGGACAATGAGCAGTTCTTC | CSVEGWGDNEQFF
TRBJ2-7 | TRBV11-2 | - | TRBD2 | TGTGCCAGCAGCGACGACCTAGCGGGAGGACTTAGCTCCTACGAGCAGTACTTC | CASSDDLAGGLSSYEQYF